This entry features one T cell receptor beta chain sequence. Its antigen is as yet unknown. The data stem from a study of PD-1 blockade in mismatch repair-deficient tumors. Background on the study: All were previously treated, progressing patients with about a dozen mismatch repair-deficient cancer types.

A few pembrolizumab responders had their TCRs sequenced. The germline V gene has CDR1 WNHNN and CDR2 SYGVQD (reference sequence). V was cut by 8 bases and J by 5 bases, with 6 bases left in between. The CDR3 consists of 10 residues. General study points: After pembrolizumab, tumor-resident clones rose rapidly, then generally contracted before radiologic responses.

Clones were read by immunoSEQ multiplex PCR, and TCRdb kept only the in-frame ones, dropping some. The data contain more than 90,000 clones, about 83% of them singletons. The sequence came from an adult with mismatch repair-deficient cancer. The source was peripheral blood, collected 60 to 65 weeks after starting pembrolizumab. This chain uses TRBV10-1 with TRBJ2-5; D ambiguous. CDR3 in DNA: TGCGCCAGCGGCCGGGAGACCCAGTACTTC. Its translation: CASGRETQYF.